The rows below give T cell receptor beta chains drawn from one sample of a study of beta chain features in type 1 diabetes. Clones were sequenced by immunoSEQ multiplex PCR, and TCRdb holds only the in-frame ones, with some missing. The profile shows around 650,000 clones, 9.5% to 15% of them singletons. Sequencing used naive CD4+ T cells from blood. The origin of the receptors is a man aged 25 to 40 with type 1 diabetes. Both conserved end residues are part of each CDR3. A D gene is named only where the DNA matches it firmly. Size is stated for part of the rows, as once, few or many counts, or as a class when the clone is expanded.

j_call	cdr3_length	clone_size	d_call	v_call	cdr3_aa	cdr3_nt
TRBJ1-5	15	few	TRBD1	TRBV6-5	CASSSKGQGNQPQHF	TGTGCCAGCAGTTCCAAGGGACAGGGGAATCAGCCCCAGCATTTT
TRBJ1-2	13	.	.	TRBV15	CATSRELEYGYTF	TGTGCCACCAGCAGAGAGTTAGAGTATGGCTACACCTTC
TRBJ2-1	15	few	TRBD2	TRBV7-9	CASSLAGGPGNEQFF	TGTGCCAGCTCCCTAGCGGGGGGGCCGGGCAATGAGCAGTTCTTC
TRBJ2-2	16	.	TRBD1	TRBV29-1	CSVTTDRGRDTGELFF	TGCAGCGTCACAACCGACAGGGGTCGGGACACCGGGGAGCTGTTTTTT
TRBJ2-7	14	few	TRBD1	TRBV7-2	CASSSDRVWDEQYF	TGTGCCAGCAGTTCGGACAGGGTTTGGGACGAGCAGTACTTC
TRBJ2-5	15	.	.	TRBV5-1	CASSLDGEIQETQYF	TGCGCCAGCAGTTTGGACGGTGAAATCCAAGAGACCCAGTACTTC
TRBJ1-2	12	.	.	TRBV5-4	CASSPGRDGYTF	TGTGCCAGCAGCCCCGGACGTGATGGCTACACCTTC
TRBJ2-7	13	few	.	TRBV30	CAWSLGISYEQYF	TGTGCCTGGAGTTTAGGGATCTCGTACGAGCAGTACTTC
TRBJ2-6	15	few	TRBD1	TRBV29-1	CSVGQGNSGANVLTF	TGCAGCGTTGGACAGGGAAACTCTGGGGCCAACGTCCTGACTTTC
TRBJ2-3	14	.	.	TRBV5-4	CASSLDRRTDTQYF	TGTGCCAGCAGCTTGGACAGGCGGACAGATACGCAGTATTTT
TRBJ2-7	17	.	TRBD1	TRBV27	CASSPPSTGTGNDEQYF	TGTGCCAGCAGTCCCCCCTCTACCGGGACAGGGAACGACGAGCAGTACTTC
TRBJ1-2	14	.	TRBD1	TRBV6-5	CASKIGTANYGYTF	TGTGCCAGCAAGATCGGGACAGCTAACTATGGCTACACCTTC
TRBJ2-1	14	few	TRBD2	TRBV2	CASNPRGAYNEQFF	TGTGCCAGCAACCCTCGGGGGGCCTACAATGAGCAGTTCTTC
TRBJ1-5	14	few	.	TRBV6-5	CATKTSAGIQPQHF	TGTGCCACCAAAACCTCGGCAGGGATACAGCCCCAGCATTTT
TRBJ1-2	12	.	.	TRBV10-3	CAASFTEYGYTF	TGTGCCGCCTCATTCACGGAGTATGGCTACACCTTC
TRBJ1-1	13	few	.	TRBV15	CATSRDLENEAFF	TGTGCCACCAGCAGAGATCTGGAGAATGAAGCTTTCTTT
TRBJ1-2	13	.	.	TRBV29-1	CSVEIQLHGGYTF	TGCAGCGTTGAAATACAGCTCCATGGGGGCTACACCTTC
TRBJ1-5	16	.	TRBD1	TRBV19	CASSVPRQGGDQPQHF	TGTGCCAGTAGTGTTCCCCGACAGGGAGGGGATCAGCCCCAGCATTTT
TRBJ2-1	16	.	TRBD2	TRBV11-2	CASSLVAGVPYNEQFF	TGTGCCAGCAGCTTAGTAGCGGGGGTCCCCTACAATGAGCAGTTCTTC
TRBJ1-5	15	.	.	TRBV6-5	CASSQGTGSNQPQHF	TGTGCCAGCAGCCAGGGGACGGGTAGCAATCAGCCCCAGCATTTT
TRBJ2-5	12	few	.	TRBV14	CASSQGWETQYF	TGTGCCAGCAGCCAAGGATGGGAGACCCAGTACTTC
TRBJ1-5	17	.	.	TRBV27	CASSLIHSQGSGQPQHF	TGTGCCAGCAGTTTAATCCACTCCCAGGGGTCCGGTCAGCCCCAGCATTTT
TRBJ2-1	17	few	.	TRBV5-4	CASSLTGSGGAYNEQFF	TGTGCCAGCAGCTTGACCGGAAGCGGAGGGGCCTACAATGAGCAGTTCTTC
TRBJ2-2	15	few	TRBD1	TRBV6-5	CASSKQGANTGELFF	TGTGCCAGCAGTAAACAGGGGGCGAACACCGGGGAGCTGTTTTTT
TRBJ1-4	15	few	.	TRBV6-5	CASSYSGTANEKLFF	TGTGCCAGCAGTTACTCCGGGACGGCTAATGAAAAACTGTTTTTT
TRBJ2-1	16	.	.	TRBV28	CASTSPGRAKQDEQFF	TGTGCCAGCACCTCCCCAGGCAGGGCTAAACAGGATGAGCAGTTCTTC
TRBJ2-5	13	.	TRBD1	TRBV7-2	CASSSGQGETQYF	TGTGCCAGCAGCTCGGGACAGGGGGAGACCCAGTACTTC
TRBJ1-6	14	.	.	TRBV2	CASRLDGNNSPLHF	TGTGCCAGCAGACTGGACGGGAATAATTCACCCCTCCACTTT
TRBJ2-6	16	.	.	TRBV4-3	CASSQGTALGANVLTF	TGCGCCAGCAGCCAAGGAACCGCTCTGGGGGCCAACGTCCTGACTTTC
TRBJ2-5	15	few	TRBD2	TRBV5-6	CASSQRTSGGTTQYF	TGTGCCAGCAGCCAACGGACTAGCGGGGGGACTACCCAGTACTTC
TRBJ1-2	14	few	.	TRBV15	CATSRGPDNYGYTF	TGTGCCACCAGCAGAGGACCCGATAACTATGGCTACACCTTC